This entry lists 7 T cell receptor beta chains sequenced from one sample in a study of T cell changes during pregnancy in multiple sclerosis. Assay: immunoSEQ multiplex PCR; the TCRdb copy retains only in-frame clones and omits some. Of tens of thousands of clones in the sample, 91% are singletons; the top ten hold about 0.7%. This specimen consisted of peripheral blood, obtained in the third trimester of pregnancy. Every receptor here comes from a female donor in good health, enrolled as a control in a pregnancy study.

This chain links TRBV6-5 with TRBJ2-7, with D unresolved. Germline loops: CDR1 MNHEY, CDR2 SVGAGI. This CDR3 has 13 amino acids. V was cut by 5 bases and J by 6 bases, with 14 bases left in between. The DNA for the CDR3 is TGTGCCAGCAGTCTATCGACTCTAGGCGAGCAGTACTTC. It specifies CASSLSTLGEQYF.

The chain combines TRBV7-6 with TRBJ2-3; D not resolved. Germline V gives CDR1 SGHVS, CDR2 FNYEAQ. The germline V and J ends were trimmed by 0 bases and 0 bases, with 7 bases remaining between them. The CDR3 spans 15 residues. The CDR3 region is CASSLAERSTDTQYF. The CDR3 nucleotides read TGTGCCAGCAGCTTAGCGGAGCGAAGCACAGATACGCAGTATTTT.

The genes are TRBV5-1 and TRBJ2-1, with 9 bases matching TRBD2. Germline-derived CDR1 and CDR2 are SGHRS and YFSETQ. The junction had 9 bases not matched to a gene; V was cut back by 5 bases and J by 6 bases. This CDR3 region has 15 residues. The CDR3 nucleotides read TGCGCCAGCAGTTACTCTCTAGCGGGGCTCAATGAGCAGTTCTTC. Translated, it gives CASSYSLAGLNEQFF.

This chain joins TRBV7-8 and TRBJ1-1; D call uncertain. The CDR3 contains 13 residues. V lost 3 bases to trimming and J lost 2 bases, with 7 bases between them. Looked up from germline, CDR1 is SGHVS and CDR2 is FQNEAQ. The CDR3: CASSFGGNTEAFF. DNA of the CDR3: TGTGCCAGCAGCTTTGGAGGAAACACTGAAGCTTTCTTT.

This chain connects TRBV6-4 to TRBJ2-3; 9 nucleotides align to TRBD2. The germline V gene encodes CDR1 MRHNA and CDR2 SNTAGT. This CDR3 is built from 13 residues. Trimming at V came to 5 bases and at J to 3 bases, leaving 0 bases not matched to a gene. This chain's CDR3 is CASSTSGTDTQYF. The DNA of the CDR3 is TGTGCCAGCAGTACTAGCGGGACAGATACGCAGTATTTT.

The chain employs TRBV7-9 and TRBJ2-1, with 8 positions matching TRBD1. Germline assignment: CDR1 SEHNR and CDR2 FQNEAQ (reference sequence). This CDR3 has 17 residues. Losses at the gene ends were 2 bases for V and 7 bases for J; bases not matched to a gene: 13. The CDR3 sequence: CASSLIGAGQGRNEQFF. The CDR3, as DNA: TGTGCCAGCAGCTTAATAGGGGCCGGACAGGGAAGGAATGAGCAGTTCTTC. The full variable domain, its missing parts supplied by reference TRBV7-9 and TRBJ2-1, is DTGVSQNPRHKITKRGQNVTFRCDPISEHNRLYWYRQTLGQGPEFLTYFQNEAQLEKSRLLSDRFSAERPKGSFSTLEIQRTEQGDSAMYLCASSLIGAGQGRNEQFFGPGTRLTVL.

The chain is built from TRBV6-5 and TRBJ1-1, with D maybe TRBD1 (5 bases). CDR1 MNHEY and CDR2 SVGAGI come from the germline V gene. CDR3 length equals 15 residues. V lost 5 bases and J lost 1, with 14 bases in between. In DNA form, the CDR3 reads TGTGCCAGCAGTCGCAGACCGGGGGGGAACACTGAAGCTTTCTTT. Its protein product is CASSRRPGGNTEAFF.